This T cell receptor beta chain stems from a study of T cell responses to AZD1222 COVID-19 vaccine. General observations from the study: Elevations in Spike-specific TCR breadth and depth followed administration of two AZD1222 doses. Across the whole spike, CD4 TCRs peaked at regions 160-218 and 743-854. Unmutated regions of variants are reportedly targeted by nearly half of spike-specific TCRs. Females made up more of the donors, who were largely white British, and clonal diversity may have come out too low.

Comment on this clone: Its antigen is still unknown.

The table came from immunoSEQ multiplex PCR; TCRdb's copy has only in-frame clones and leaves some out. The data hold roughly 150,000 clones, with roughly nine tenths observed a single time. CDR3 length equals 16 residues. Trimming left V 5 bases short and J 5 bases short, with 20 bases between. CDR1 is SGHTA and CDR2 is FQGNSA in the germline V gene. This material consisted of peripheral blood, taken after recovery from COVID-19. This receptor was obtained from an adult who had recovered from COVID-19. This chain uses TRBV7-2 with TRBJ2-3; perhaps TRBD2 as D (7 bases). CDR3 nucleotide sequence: TGTGCCAGCAGCCCCTTACCAAACGGGGGGCAAGATACGCAGTATTTT. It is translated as CASSPLPNGGQDTQYF.